This entry describes one T cell receptor beta chain. Its antigen is not known. Unique molecular identifiers were used in preparing the TCRbeta library. TCRdb reprocessed the PCR reads with MiXCR, giving one entry per CDR3 protein. The sample holds hundreds of thousands of distinct CDR3 sequences, over 10% seen once. The germline V gene encodes CDR1 LNHDA and CDR2 SQIVND (reference sequence). CDR3 length equals 16 residues. Trimming took 4 bases from V and 4 from J, leaving 17 bases between them. This specimen comes from a study of T-cell reconstitution after alpha-beta-depleted transplantation in children. Study-wide points: Recipient T cells and thymic progenitors that survived gave rise to the high TCRbeta diversity observed at day 60 in some patients. After transplant, at about two months, alpha-beta T cells were reportedly derived from several hundred expanded graft clones. One year post-transplant, T-cell counts and diversity were largely derived from T cells produced anew.

The V gene is TRBV19, the J gene TRBJ2-1; unclear D gene. This specimen was PBMCs, mostly from graft donor cells, taken 360 days after TCRalphabeta/CD19-depleted stem cell transplant. This sequence originates from a male patient aged 10 to 17 who had a stem cell transplant for acute myeloid leukemia, so the T cells may come from the graft donor. The DNA for the CDR3 is TGTGCCAGTAGTACCCCCCTTCTGAGAGTATACAATGAGCAGTTCTTC. Translation: CASSTPLLRVYNEQFF.